This T cell receptor beta chain came from a study of blood T cell repertoires in COVID-19. The CDR3 totals 20 residues. From germline, CDR1 is LGHDT and CDR2 YNNKEL (reference sequence). The junction had 13 bases not matched to a gene; V was cut back by 1 base and J by 0 bases. Measured with immunoSEQ multiplex PCR; TCRdb has only the in-frame clones, and not every one. Of 330,000 or so clones in the sample, approximately 88% were seen once. The chain joins TRBV3-1 (or the pseudogene TRBV3-2) to TRBJ1-3; 9 nucleotides align to TRBD1. Material: PBMCs or T cells enriched from blood (not recorded which). This TCR came from a man aged 25-45 years who had recovered from COVID-19. The CDR3, as DNA: TGTGCCAGCAGCCAAGGCGTCCCGGGACAGGGAGTTACCTCTGGAAACACCATATATTTT. Encoded protein: CASSQGVPGQGVTSGNTIYF.